This TCR beta chain is from a study of blood T cell repertoires in COVID-19. The data were produced by immunoSEQ multiplex PCR, yet TCRdb's version contains in-frame clones alone and is incomplete. The table lists 250,000 to 300,000 clones, 75% to 90% of them singletons. CDR1 SNHLY and CDR2 FYNNEI come from the germline V gene. J lost 1 base, V lost 4 bases, and 4 bases had no gene match. This CDR3 has 15 residues. The receptor was derived from a woman in her 70s with acute or convalescent COVID-19. Specimen: peripheral blood. The V and J genes are TRBV2 and TRBJ2-7, with 10 bases lining up with TRBD2. CDR3 protein: CASSGQRGGSYEQYF. The CDR3 bases are TGTGCCAGCAGTGGTCAGCGGGGGGGATCCTACGAGCAGTACTTC.